The 21 T cell receptor beta chains given below trace back to one sample, sequenced in a study of neurological immune-mediated disorders. TCRdb reanalysed the 5' RACE reads using MiXCR and keeps one entry per CDR3 protein. The data contain about 24,000 distinct CDR3 sequences, 13% of them singletons. Sequenced: PBMCs. The receptors come from a middle-aged woman with HTLV-1-associated myelopathy (HAM/TSP).

The table lists this clonotype with many counts. The chain combines TRBV5-1 with TRBJ2-7; perhaps TRBD2 as D (5 bases). CDR1 and CDR2 (germline): SGHRS, YFSETQ. There are 15 residues in the CDR3. Trimming took off 2 bases at V and 3 bases at J, with 15 bases between the two ends. The CDR3 loop reads CASSLWPSRDYEQYF. The CDR3 DNA follows: TGCGCCAGCAGCTTATGGCCTAGCCGTGACTACGAGCAGTACTTC.

Regarding this clonotype: This may come from a read error, since a much larger clone is one base off. V and J are TRBV18 and TRBJ1-3; D gene unclear. The ends were cut back, 4 bases at V and 4 bases at J, with 14 bases in the middle. CDR1 is KGHSH, CDR2 LQKENI, per germline. This CDR3 is built from 15 residues. CDR3 sequence reads: CASSLLETVGNTIYF. The CDR3 nucleotides are TGTGCCAGCTCACTCCTGGAAACAGTGGGAAACACCATATATTTT.

This clonotype was found many times. The V gene is TRBV20-1, the J gene TRBJ1-1; D gene ambiguous. Trimming cost V 3 bases and J 3 bases, with 11 bases left between them. Per germline, CDR1 DFQATT and CDR2 SNEGSKA (reference sequence). The CDR3 has 13 residues. The CDR3 loop reads CSASRAVDTEAFF. The CDR3 DNA sequence: TGCAGTGCTAGTCGGGCGGTGGACACTGAAGCTTTCTTT.

This clonotype has a single count. The junction does not match germline at one end; this may be a read error. The chain carries TRBV7-2 and TRBJ2-1; 9 bases fit TRBD2. The CDR3 sequence is 17 residues long. Germline CDR1 and CDR2: SGHTA and FQGNSA. The CDR3 is CASSSRFSGLASNAQFF. In nucleotides, the CDR3 is TGTGCCAGCAGCTCCAGATTCTCGGGACTAGCATCCAATGCGCAGTTCTTC.

There are many counts of this clonotype. Written as DNA, the CDR3 is TGTGCCAGCAGTTACTCGTTACAGAAGCGGTCGACCCAGTACTTC. Translation gives CASSYSLQKRSTQYF. V is TRBV6-5 and J is TRBJ2-5; the D gene is possibly TRBD2 (5 bases). V lost 0 bases and J lost 7, with 15 bases in between. CDR1 and CDR2 from the germline V gene are MNHEY and SVGAGI. This CDR3 region has 15 residues.

The V gene is TRBV9, the J gene TRBJ1-2; D remains ambiguous. CDR1 and CDR2 from the germline V gene are SGDLS and YYNGEE. The V end lost 4 bases, the J end lost 7 bases, and 8 bases lay between the germline ends. This CDR3 contains 11 residues. The CDR3 protein is CASSPESGYTF. The CDR3 coding sequence is TGTGCCAGCAGCCCCGAGAGTGGCTACACCTTC.

This clonotype is labeled as medium-sized (0.01 to 0.1%). The chain links TRBV7-8 to TRBJ2-5; weak D call: TRBD1 (5 bases). In germline, CDR1 is SGHVS, CDR2 FQNEAQ. The CDR3 totals 14 residues. The germline V and J ends were trimmed by 3 bases and 4 bases, with 12 bases remaining between them. The chain's CDR3 is CASSFTGIAETQYF. The CDR3 bases are TGTGCCAGCAGCTTTACAGGAATTGCAGAGACCCAGTACTTC.

This clonotype has just a few counts. The chain recombines TRBV11-2 with TRBJ2-2, with 13 bases identical to TRBD2. The V segment lost 3 bases and the J segment 4 bases; nucleotides outside the gene matches: 11. Germline values: CDR1 SGHAT, CDR2 FQNNGV. The CDR3 covers 19 residues. The CDR3, as DNA: TGTGCCAGCAGCTTGCCCGGGACGGGGACTAGCGGGGTCACCGGGGAGCTGTTTTTT. It yields the protein CASSLPGTGTSGVTGELFF.

In the case of this clonotype: A junction boundary mismatches the germline segment, possibly from a read error. The V call is TRBV7-6, the J call TRBJ2-3; 14 bases agree with TRBD2. The germline V gene has CDR1 SGHVS and CDR2 FNYEAQ. CDR3 length: 18 amino acids. CDR3 nucleotides: TGTTCCAGCAGCCCCAGACTAGCGGGAGGGGCTAGCACAGATACGCATTATTTT. Translation gives CSSSPRLAGGASTDTHYF.

This clonotype was counted ten times or more. The V call is TRBV30, the J call TRBJ2-2; 7 positions agree with TRBD1. The CDR3 spans 13 residues. Trimming removed 5 bases from V and 3 bases from J; junction bases left unmatched: 3. CDR1 is GTSNPN, CDR2 SVGIG, per germline (reference sequence). The CDR3 DNA reads TGTGCCTGGGACAGGGTGGACACCGGGGAGCTGTTTTTT. Its translation is CAWDRVDTGELFF. The full variable domain, rest sourced from reference TRBV30 and TRBJ2-2, is SQTIHQWPATLVQPVGSPLSLECTVEGTSNPNLYWYRQAAGRGLQLLFYSVGIGQISSEVPQNLSASRPQDRQFILSSKKLLLSDSGFYLCAWDRVDTGELFFGEGSRLTVL.

Relative to its sample, this clonotype is medium-sized. The chain carries TRBV29-1 and TRBJ2-1, with 11 bases aligning to TRBD2. V gave up 6 bases and J gave up 0 bases; unmatched junction bases: 7. Germline assignment: CDR1 SQVTM and CDR2 ANQGSEA. The CDR3 is 16 amino acids. In DNA form, the CDR3 reads TGCAGCGTCCTACCCGGGACTAGCGGCTCCTACAATGAGCAGTTCTTC. Amino acid sequence: CSVLPGTSGSYNEQFF.

This clonotype was recorded many times. The chain links TRBV12-3 or TRBV12-4 to TRBJ1-2, with D tentatively TRBD1 (5 bases). The V and J ends lost 6 bases and 4 bases respectively, with 18 bases between them. The CDR3 contains 15 residues. Here the CDR3 DNA reads TGTGCCAGCAGCTTGGCCGGGGACGGGGTCTATGGCTACACCTTC. It yields the protein CASSLAGDGVYGYTF.

This clonotype was seen many times. This chain joins TRBV4-1 and TRBJ1-6; tentative D call: TRBD1 (5 bases). Germline lookup yields CDR1 MGHRA and CDR2 YSYEKL. CDR3 length: 15 residues. The germline V and J ends were trimmed by 3 bases and 5 bases, with 11 bases remaining between them. CDR3 amino acids: CASSQLGTDNSPLHF. CDR3 sequence (DNA): TGCGCCAGCAGCCAGCTCGGGACGGATAATTCACCCCTCCACTTT.

This clonotype was detected many times. The chain joins TRBV4-2 to TRBJ2-1; 9 bases match TRBD1. CDR1 is LGHNA, CDR2 YNFKEQ, per germline. The V gene end was trimmed by 5 bases and the J gene end by 6 bases; junction bases not matched to a gene: 8. The CDR3 contains 15 residues. This CDR3 is CASSKGQGPSNEQFF. Written as DNA, the CDR3 is TGTGCCAGCAGCAAGGGACAGGGACCTAGCAATGAGCAGTTCTTC.

This clonotype was seen many times. CDR3 in amino acids: CASNGERQGTQYF. The CDR3 nucleotides are TGTGCCAGCAACGGGGAGAGGCAGGGTACGCAGTATTTT. The gene calls are TRBV3-1 and TRBJ2-3, with D perhaps given as TRBD1 or TRBD2 (5 bases each). Per the germline V gene, CDR1 is LGHDT and CDR2 is YNNKEL (reference sequence). Trimming took 7 bases from V and 8 from J, leaving 16 bases between them. The CDR3 runs to 13 residues.

The table lists this clonotype with many counts. This chain uses TRBV29-1 with TRBJ2-3; possible D gene TRBD1, 6 bases. Per germline, CDR1 SQVTM and CDR2 ANQGSEA. The ends were cut back, 5 bases at V and 2 bases at J, with 11 bases in the middle. The CDR3 has 13 amino acids. The CDR3 loop is CSVQGRFTDTQYF. CDR3 in DNA: TGCAGCGTTCAGGGGCGGTTCACAGATACGCAGTATTTT.

In its sample, this clonotype was seen many times. The chain joins TRBV15 to TRBJ1-4, with D unresolved. Germline assignment: CDR1 LNHNV and CDR2 YYDKDF (reference sequence). Deletions cut 1 base from V and 1 base from J, with 1 base between. The CDR3 has 13 amino acids. CDR3 in amino acids: CATSRGTNEKLFF. In DNA form, the CDR3 reads TGTGCCACCAGCAGAGGAACTAATGAAAAACTGTTTTTT.

This chain joins TRBV20-1 and TRBJ2-5; D is possibly TRBD1 or TRBD2 (7 bases each). The CDR3 runs to 17 residues. V lost 6 bases and J 5 bases, leaving 28 bases between the germline ends. CDR1 is DFQATT, CDR2 SNEGSKA, per germline (reference sequence). CDR3 sequence reads: CSAAKTGTMTLGETQYF. The CDR3 bases are TGCAGTGCCGCCAAGACAGGGACTATGACCCTCGGGGAGACCCAGTACTTC.

In the case of this clonotype: Given a much more abundant clone one base away, this may be a read error. This chain uses TRBV5-1 with TRBJ2-3; TRBD1 matches 7 bases. The V segment lost 6 bases and the J segment 2 bases; nucleotides outside the gene matches: 6. Germline CDR1 SGHRS, CDR2 YFSETQ. This CDR3 spans 14 amino acids. This CDR3 is CASNWDSYTDTQYF. CDR3 coding DNA: TGCGCCAGCAACTGGGACAGTTACACAGATACGCAGTATTTT.

This clonotype was seen many times. This chain's CDR3 is CSARLADNEQFF. DNA of the CDR3: TGCAGTGCTAGACTAGCGGACAATGAGCAGTTCTTC. The chain is built from TRBV20-1 and TRBJ2-1; TRBD2 aligns across 7 bases. V gave up 2 bases and J gave up 5 bases; unmatched junction bases: 0. The CDR3 consists of 12 residues. Germline V gene lookup returns CDR1 DFQATT and CDR2 SNEGSKA (reference sequence).

This clonotype was counted many times. This chain connects TRBV5-6 to TRBJ2-7; D gene unclear. CDR3 length equals 13 residues. Trimming took 1 base from V and 6 from J, leaving 11 bases between them. Germline-derived CDR1 and CDR2 are SGHDT and YYEEEE. The CDR3 sequence: CASSLFSHREQYV. The CDR3 DNA reads TGTGCCAGCAGCTTGTTTTCTCACCGCGAGCAGTACGTC.